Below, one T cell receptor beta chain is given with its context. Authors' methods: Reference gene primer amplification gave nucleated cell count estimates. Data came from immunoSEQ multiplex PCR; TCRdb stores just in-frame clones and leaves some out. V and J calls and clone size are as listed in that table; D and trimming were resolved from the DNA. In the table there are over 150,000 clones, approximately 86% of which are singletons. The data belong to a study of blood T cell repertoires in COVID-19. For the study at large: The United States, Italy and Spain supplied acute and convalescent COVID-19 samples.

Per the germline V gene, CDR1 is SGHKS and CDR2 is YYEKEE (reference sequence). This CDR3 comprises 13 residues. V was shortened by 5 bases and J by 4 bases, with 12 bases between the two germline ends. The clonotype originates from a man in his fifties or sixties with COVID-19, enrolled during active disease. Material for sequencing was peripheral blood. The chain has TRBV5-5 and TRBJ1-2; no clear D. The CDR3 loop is CASRVGGLYGYTF. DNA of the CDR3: TGTGCCAGCAGGGTAGGAGGGCTCTATGGCTACACCTTC.